This TCR beta chain came from a study of OX40 agonist ivuxolimab in advanced cancers. Study background: The dose-escalation group included hepatocellular carcinoma, melanoma, renal cell carcinoma and head and neck cancer.

General study results and limits: Blood T cells, both CD4+ and CD8+, expanded clonally by week 6 at 0.1 to 3.0 mg/kg.

Details on this clone: What it binds is unknown.

The CDR3 contains 13 residues. CDR1 and CDR2 (germline): LNHDA, SQIVND (reference sequence). V dropped 5 bases and J dropped 5 bases, with 13 bases sitting between them. Here immunoSEQ multiplex PCR was the method, and the copy in TCRdb shows in-frame clones only, minus some. Among over 65,000 clones, around 92% were seen once, and the ten largest hold approximately 9.9%. J is TRBJ2-7 and V is TRBV19, with D possibly TRBD1 on 5 matching bases. The sequenced sample was CD4+ or CD8+ T cells sorted from blood, obtained in a trial of the OX40 agonist ivuxolimab. The receptor's source is an adult with an advanced solid tumor such as melanoma, head and neck, liver or kidney cancer. CDR3 coding DNA: TGTGCCAGTAGTTTCAGGGTGAGGAACGAGCAGTACTTC. As protein: CASSFRVRNEQYF.